These T cell receptor beta chains were read from a single sample in a study of blood T cell repertoires in COVID-19. Some clones are missing from TCRdb's copy, which holds only in-frame ones; the method was immunoSEQ multiplex PCR. This table has fewer than 250,000 clones, roughly 80% appearing once. The material sequenced was peripheral blood. The receptors here all came from a woman aged 60-75 years with active or convalescent COVID-19. CDR3s include the opening cysteine and the closing phenylalanine or tryptophan.

CDR3,J,V
CASSLVAGGSYNEQFF,TRBJ2-1,TRBV5-1
CASSIDFPPRGTDTQYF,TRBJ2-3,TRBV19
CASSQDRGDRYNQPQHF,TRBJ1-5,TRBV3-1/TRBV3-2
CASSWDRGNTEAFF,TRBJ1-1,TRBV2
CASGSLAGGPTSSYNEQFF,TRBJ2-1,TRBV19
CASSYVQGHYEQYF,TRBJ2-7,TRBV6-6
CASSLGWSGGSDNEQFF,TRBJ2-1,TRBV7-2
CASSLRDREYF,TRBJ2-5,TRBV12-3/TRBV12-4
CAWSGGGRGYEQYF,TRBJ2-7,TRBV30
CASMTSGQPYNEQFF,TRBJ2-1,TRBV28
CASSRQDSTTEAFF,TRBJ1-1,TRBV6-5
CASTGQGRGQPQHF,TRBJ1-5,TRBV6-5
CASSLAAAGVNTEAFF,TRBJ1-1,TRBV5-1
CASSLGGSGNKNIQYF,TRBJ2-4,TRBV11-3
CASSISPSSQGTGFF,TRBJ1-1,TRBV19
CASSLAGVQETQYF,TRBJ2-5,TRBV5-4
CASSFLPGGEPQETQYF,TRBJ2-5,TRBV7-9
CASNTLAERQRGEQYF,TRBJ2-7,TRBV6-6
CAITSGSYNEQFF,TRBJ2-1,TRBV10-3
CASSLGAGSRYEQYF,TRBJ2-7,TRBV11-2
CASRADPGPPPEKLFF,TRBJ1-4,TRBV28
CASSVGQNEKLFF,TRBJ1-4,TRBV18
CASSFRDYIYF,TRBJ2-5,TRBV7-8
CSVGDRVKEETQYF,TRBJ2-5,TRBV29-1
CASSLDRNYGYTF,TRBJ1-2,TRBV5-6
CASSPGRGNTGELFF,TRBJ2-2,TRBV7-7
CASSPGHYNSPLHF,TRBJ1-6,TRBV28
CASRDREGQPQHF,TRBJ1-5,TRBV5-1
CASSNTGAGYTF,TRBJ1-2,TRBV3-1/TRBV3-2
CASRKDRAQETQYF,TRBJ2-5,TRBV5-4
CAGRGVANEKLFF,TRBJ1-4,TRBV2
CSVDDMVDEQYF,TRBJ2-7,TRBV29-1
CASSPRDSYSNQPQHF,TRBJ1-5,TRBV21-1
CASSQKDWNNPEAFF,TRBJ1-1,TRBV7-8
CASSVGDRSPYEQYF,TRBJ2-7,TRBV9
CASSQGLAGATDTQYF,TRBJ2-3,TRBV4-1
CASSSGQGNGYTF,TRBJ1-2,TRBV7-9
CASSPRLQGSTDTQYF,TRBJ2-3,TRBV18
CASSLDRVSSYEQYF,TRBJ2-7,TRBV11-2
CASSQAGLAGYNEQFF,TRBJ2-1,TRBV3-1/TRBV3-2
CASSSGTSGYNEQFF,TRBJ2-1,TRBV5-1
CASSQGQTTEAFF,TRBJ1-1,TRBV12-3/TRBV12-4
CASSLHRGNTEAFF,TRBJ1-1,TRBV5-1
CASSFSGNTEAFF,TRBJ1-1,TRBV7-9
CASRWTSGYNEQFF,TRBJ2-1,TRBV2
CASSPPGVTDTQYF,TRBJ2-3,TRBV7-9
CASSRGNVIGTSTSDEQFF,TRBJ2-1,TRBV2
CASSQAQGGGYTF,TRBJ1-2,TRBV3-1/TRBV3-2
CASSYARDREDTIYF,TRBJ1-3,TRBV6-5
CSVSAGGNTEAFF,TRBJ1-1,TRBV29-1
CASSQDARSGNTIYF,TRBJ1-3,TRBV3-1/TRBV3-2
CASSVRQETQYF,TRBJ2-5,TRBV2
CASSLGTGPYGYTF,TRBJ1-2,TRBV7-9
CASSSGTKNTEAFF,TRBJ1-1,TRBV28
CASRRTLGQGAPGLSNQPQHF,TRBJ1-5,TRBV19
CASSVEGNRGVNTEAFF,TRBJ1-1,TRBV9
CATSEPGSNSPLHF,TRBJ1-6,TRBV24-1
CASTRTSVSGELFF,TRBJ2-2,TRBV3-1/TRBV3-2
CASSLELAVVQFF,TRBJ2-1,TRBV5-1